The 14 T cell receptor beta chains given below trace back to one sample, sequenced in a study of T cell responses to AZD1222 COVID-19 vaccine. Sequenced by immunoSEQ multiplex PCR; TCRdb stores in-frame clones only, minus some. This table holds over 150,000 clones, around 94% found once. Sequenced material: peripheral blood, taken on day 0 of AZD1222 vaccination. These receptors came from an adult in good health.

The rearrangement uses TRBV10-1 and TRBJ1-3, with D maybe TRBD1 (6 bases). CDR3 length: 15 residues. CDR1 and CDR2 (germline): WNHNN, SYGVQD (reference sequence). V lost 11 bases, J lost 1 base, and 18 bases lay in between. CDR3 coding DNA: TGCGCCGATACAGGGACTGGAGGGTCTGGAAACACCATATATTTT. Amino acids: CADTGTGGSGNTIYF.

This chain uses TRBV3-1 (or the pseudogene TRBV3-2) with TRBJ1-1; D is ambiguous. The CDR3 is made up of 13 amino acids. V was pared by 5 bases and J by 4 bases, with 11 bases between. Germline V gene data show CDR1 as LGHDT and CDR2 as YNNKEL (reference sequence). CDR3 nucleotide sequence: TGTGCCAGCAGCTCGACTTATATCACTGAAGCTTTCTTT. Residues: CASSSTYITEAFF.

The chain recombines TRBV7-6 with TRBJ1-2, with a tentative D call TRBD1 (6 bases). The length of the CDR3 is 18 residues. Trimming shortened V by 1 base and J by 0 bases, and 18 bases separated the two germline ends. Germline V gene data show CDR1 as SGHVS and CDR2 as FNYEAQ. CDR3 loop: CASSLGPTRRTANYGYTF. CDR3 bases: TGTGCCAGCAGCTTAGGGCCGACAAGACGGACAGCTAACTATGGCTACACCTTC.

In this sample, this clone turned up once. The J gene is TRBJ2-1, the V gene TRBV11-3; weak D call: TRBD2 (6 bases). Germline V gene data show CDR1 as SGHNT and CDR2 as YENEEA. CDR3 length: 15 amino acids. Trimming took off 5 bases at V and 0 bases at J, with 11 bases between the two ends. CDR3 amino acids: CASSGGRSSYNEQFF. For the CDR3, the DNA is TGTGCCAGCAGCGGAGGGAGAAGCTCCTACAATGAGCAGTTCTTC.

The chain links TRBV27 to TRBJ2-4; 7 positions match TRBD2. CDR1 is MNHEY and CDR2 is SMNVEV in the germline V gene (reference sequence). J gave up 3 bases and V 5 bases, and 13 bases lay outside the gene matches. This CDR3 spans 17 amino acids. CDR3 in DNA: TGTGCCAGCAGTGAGTGGTTAACTAGCGTTGGCAAAAACATTCAGTACTTC. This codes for CASSEWLTSVGKNIQYF.

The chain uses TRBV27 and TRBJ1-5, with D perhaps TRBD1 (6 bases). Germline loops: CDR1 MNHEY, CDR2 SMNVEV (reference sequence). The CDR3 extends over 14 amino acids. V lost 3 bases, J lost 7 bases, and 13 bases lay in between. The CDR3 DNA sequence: TGTGCCAGCAGTTTGAGGGGGGGAGGGCAGCCCCAGCATTTT. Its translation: CASSLRGGGQPQHF.

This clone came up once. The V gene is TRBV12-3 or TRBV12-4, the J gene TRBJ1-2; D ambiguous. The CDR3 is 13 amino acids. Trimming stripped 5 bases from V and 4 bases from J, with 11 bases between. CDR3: CASSALEGYGYTF. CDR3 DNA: TGTGCCAGCAGTGCCCTGGAGGGCTATGGCTACACCTTC.

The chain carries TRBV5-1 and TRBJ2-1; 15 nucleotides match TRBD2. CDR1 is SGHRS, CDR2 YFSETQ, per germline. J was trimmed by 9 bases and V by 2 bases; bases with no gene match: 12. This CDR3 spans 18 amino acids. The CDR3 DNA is TGCGCCAGCAGCTTTACCGGGACTAGCGGGAGGATCCAATCTGAGCAGTTCTTC. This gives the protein CASSFTGTSGRIQSEQFF.

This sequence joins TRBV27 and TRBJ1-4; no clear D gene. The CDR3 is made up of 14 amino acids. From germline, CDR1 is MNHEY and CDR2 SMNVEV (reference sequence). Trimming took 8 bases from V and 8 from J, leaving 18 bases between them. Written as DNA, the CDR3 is TGTGCCAGCCGGTCCTCCGGGGTTGAGGAAAAACTGTTTTTT. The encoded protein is CASRSSGVEEKLFF. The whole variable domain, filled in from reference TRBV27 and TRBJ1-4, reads EAQVTQNPRYLITVTGKKLTVTCSQNMNHEYMSWYRQDPGLGLRQIYYSMNVEVTDKGDVPEGYKVSRKEKRNFPLILESPSPNQTSLYFCASRSSGVEEKLFFGSGTQLSVL.

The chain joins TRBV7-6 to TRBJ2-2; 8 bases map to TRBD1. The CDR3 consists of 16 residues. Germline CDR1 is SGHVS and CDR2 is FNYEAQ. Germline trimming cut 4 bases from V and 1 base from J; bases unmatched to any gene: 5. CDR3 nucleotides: TGTGCCAGCAGCTCCGCCGGGACAGGGAACACCGGGGAGCTGTTTTTT. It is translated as CASSSAGTGNTGELFF.

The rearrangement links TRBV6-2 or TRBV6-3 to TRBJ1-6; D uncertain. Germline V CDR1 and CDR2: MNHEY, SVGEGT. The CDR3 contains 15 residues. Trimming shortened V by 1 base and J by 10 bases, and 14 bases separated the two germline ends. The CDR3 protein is CASSYWAGGGSPLHF. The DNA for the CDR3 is TGTGCCAGCAGTTACTGGGCCGGCGGTGGGTCACCCCTCCACTTT.

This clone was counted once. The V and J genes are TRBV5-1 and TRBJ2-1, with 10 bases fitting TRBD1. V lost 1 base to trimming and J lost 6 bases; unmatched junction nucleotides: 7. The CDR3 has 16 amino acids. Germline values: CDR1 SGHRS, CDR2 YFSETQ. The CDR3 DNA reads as TGCGCCAGCAGCTTGCTCAGGGACAGGGGATTCAATGAGCAGTTCTTC. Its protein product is CASSLLRDRGFNEQFF. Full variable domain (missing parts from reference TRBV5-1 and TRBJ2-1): KAGVTQTPRYLIKTRGQQVTLSCSPISGHRSVSWYQQTPGQGLQFLFEYFSETQRNKGNFPGRFSGRQFSNSRSEMNVSTLELGDSALYLCASSLLRDRGFNEQFFGPGTRLTVL.

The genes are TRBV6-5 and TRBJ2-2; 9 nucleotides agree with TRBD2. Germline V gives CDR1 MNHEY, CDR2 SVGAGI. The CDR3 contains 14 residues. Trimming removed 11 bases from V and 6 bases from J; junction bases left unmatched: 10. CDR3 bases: TGTGCCGCCGGCGGGAGGGCGATGGCCGGGGAGCTGTTTTTT. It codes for CAAGGRAMAGELFF.

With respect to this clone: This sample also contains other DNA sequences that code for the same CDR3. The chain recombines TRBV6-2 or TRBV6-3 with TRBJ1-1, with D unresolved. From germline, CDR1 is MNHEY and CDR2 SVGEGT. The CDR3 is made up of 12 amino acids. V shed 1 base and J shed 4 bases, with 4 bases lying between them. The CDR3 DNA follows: TGTGCCAGCAGTTACTGGGGCACTGAAGCTTTCTTT. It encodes CASSYWGTEAFF.